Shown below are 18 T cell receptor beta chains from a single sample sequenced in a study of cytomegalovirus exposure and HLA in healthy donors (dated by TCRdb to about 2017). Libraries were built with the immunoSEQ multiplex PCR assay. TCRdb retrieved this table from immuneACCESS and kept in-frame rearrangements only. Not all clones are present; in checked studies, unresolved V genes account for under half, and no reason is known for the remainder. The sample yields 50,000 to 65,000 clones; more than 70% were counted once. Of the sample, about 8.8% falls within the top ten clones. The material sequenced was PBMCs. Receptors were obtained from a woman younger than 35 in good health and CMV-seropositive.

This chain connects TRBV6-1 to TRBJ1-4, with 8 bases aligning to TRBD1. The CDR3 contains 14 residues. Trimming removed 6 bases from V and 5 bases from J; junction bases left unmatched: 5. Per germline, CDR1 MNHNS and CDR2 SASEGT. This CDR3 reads CASRTGGTNEKLFF. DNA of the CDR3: TGTGCCAGCAGAACAGGGGGTACGAATGAAAAACTGTTTTTT.

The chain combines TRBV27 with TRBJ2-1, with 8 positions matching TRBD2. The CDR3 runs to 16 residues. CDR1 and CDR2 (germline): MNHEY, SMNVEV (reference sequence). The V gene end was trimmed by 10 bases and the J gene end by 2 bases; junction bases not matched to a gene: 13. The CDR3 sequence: CATKTGLASPYNEQFF. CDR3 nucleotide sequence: TGTGCCACAAAAACCGGACTAGCTTCACCCTACAATGAGCAGTTCTTC.

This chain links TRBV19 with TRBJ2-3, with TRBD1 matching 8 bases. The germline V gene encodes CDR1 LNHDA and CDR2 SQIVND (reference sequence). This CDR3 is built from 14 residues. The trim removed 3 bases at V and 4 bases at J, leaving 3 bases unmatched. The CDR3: CASSMQGASDTQYF. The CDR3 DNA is TGTGCCAGTAGTATGCAGGGGGCTTCAGATACGCAGTATTTT.

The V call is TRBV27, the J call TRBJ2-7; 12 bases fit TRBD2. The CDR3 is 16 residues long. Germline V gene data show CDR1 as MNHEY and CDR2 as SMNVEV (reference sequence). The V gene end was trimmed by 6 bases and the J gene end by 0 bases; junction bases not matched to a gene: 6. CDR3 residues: CASRFGLAGNSYEQYF. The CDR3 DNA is TGTGCCAGCAGGTTTGGACTAGCGGGGAACTCCTACGAGCAGTACTTC.

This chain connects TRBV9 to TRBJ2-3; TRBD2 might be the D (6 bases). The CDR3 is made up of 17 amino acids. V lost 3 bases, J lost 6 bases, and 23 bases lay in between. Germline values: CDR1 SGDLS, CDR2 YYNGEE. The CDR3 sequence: CASSDTRRGQARDTQYF. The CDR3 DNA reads TGTGCCAGCAGCGATACACGGAGGGGCCAAGCGAGGGATACGCAGTATTTT.

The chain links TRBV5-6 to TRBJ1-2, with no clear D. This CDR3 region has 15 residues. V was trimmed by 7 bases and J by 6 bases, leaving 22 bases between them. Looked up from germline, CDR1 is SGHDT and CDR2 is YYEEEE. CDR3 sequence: CASRPGGSGFNGYTF. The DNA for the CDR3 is TGTGCCAGCCGCCCTGGAGGTTCGGGGTTTAATGGCTACACCTTC. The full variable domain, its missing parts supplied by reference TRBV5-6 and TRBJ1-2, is DAGVTQSPTHLIKTRGQQVTLRCSPKSGHDTVSWYQQALGQGPQFIFQYYEEEERQRGNFPDRFSGHQFPNYSSELNVNALLLGDSALYLCASRPGGSGFNGYTFGSGTRLTVV.

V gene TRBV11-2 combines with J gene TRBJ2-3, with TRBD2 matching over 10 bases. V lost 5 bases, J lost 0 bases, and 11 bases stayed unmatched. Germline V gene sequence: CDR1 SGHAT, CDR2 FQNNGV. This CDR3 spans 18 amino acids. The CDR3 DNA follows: TGTGCCAGCAGCCAACGGAGTCTAGCGGGGGAGAGCACAGATACGCAGTATTTT. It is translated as CASSQRSLAGESTDTQYF.

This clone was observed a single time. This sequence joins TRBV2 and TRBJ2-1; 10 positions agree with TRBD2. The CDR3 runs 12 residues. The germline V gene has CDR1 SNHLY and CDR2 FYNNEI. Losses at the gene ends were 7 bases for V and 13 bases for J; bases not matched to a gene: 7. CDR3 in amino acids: CASIQAGGVQFF. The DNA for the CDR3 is TGTGCCAGCATTCAAGCGGGGGGGGTACAGTTCTTC.

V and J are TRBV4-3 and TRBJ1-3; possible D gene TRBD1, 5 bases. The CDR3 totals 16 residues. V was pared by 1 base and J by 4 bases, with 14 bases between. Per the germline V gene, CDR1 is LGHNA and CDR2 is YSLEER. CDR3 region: CASSQVRGVSGNTIYF. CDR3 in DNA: TGCGCCAGCAGCCAAGTTCGGGGGGTGTCGGGAAACACCATATATTTT.

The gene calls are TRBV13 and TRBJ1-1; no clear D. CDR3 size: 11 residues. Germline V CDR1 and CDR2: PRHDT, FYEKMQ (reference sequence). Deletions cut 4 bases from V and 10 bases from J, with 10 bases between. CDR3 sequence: CASSSGSGAFF. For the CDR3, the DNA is TGTGCCAGCAGCTCCGGCTCGGGAGCTTTCTTT.

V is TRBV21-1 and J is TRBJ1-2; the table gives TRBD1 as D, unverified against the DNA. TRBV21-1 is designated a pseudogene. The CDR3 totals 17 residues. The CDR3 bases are TGTGCCAGCAGCAAAGAGTCATCGCACAGTATTAACTATGGCTACACCTTC. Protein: CASSKESSHSINYGYTF.

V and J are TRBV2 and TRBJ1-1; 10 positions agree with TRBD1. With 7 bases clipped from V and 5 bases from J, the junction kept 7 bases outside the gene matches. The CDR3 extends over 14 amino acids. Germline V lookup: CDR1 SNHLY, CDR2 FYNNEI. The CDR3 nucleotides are TGTGCCAGCACCCGACAGGGGGCGCTGACTGAAGCTTTCTTT. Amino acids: CASTRQGALTEAFF.

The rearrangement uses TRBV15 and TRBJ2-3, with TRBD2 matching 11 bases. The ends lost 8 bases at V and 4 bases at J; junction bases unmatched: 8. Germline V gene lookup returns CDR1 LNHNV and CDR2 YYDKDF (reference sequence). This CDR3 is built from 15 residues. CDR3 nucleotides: TGTGCCACCGCCCCCCCTAGCGGGGGGTCAGATACGCAGTATTTT. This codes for CATAPPSGGSDTQYF.

This CDR3 is CAWRAGTVSYEQYF. For the CDR3, the DNA is TGTGCCTGGAGGGCCGGGACAGTCTCCTACGAGCAGTACTTC. This sequence joins TRBV30 and TRBJ2-7; 7 positions agree with TRBD1. The junction had 5 bases not matched to a gene; V was cut back by 3 bases and J by 0 bases. CDR1 GTSNPN and CDR2 SVGIG come from the germline V gene (reference sequence). This CDR3 is 14 amino acids long.

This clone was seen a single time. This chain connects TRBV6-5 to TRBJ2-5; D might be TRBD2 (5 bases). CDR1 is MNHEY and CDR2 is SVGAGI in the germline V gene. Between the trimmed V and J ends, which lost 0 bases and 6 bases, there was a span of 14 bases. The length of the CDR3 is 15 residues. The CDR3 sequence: CASSYSVTRLQTQYF. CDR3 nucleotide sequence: TGTGCCAGCAGTTACTCGGTTACTAGATTGCAGACCCAGTACTTC.

The CDR3 is CASSLDRGRGSYEQYF. CDR3 bases: TGTGCCAGCAGCTTGGACAGGGGGCGCGGAAGCTACGAGCAGTACTTC. The V call is TRBV5-4, the J call TRBJ2-7; 9 nucleotides agree with TRBD1. The V segment lost 0 bases and the J segment 3 bases; nucleotides outside the gene matches: 7. The CDR3 contains 16 residues. Germline V gives CDR1 SGHNT, CDR2 YYREEE (reference sequence).

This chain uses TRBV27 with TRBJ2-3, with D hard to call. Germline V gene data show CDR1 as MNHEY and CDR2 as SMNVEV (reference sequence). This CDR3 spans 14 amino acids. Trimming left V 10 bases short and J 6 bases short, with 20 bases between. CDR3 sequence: CAIRTQANSDTQYF. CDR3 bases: TGTGCCATAAGAACTCAAGCGAACTCTGATACGCAGTATTTT.

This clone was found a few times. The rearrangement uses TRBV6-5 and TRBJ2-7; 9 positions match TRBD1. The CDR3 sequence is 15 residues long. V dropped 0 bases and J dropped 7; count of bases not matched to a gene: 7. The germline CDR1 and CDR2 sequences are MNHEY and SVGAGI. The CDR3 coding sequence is TGTGCCAGCAGTTACTCGCTACAGGGGGCAGCGGAGCAGTACTTC. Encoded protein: CASSYSLQGAAEQYF.